Each of the 18 T cell receptor beta chains below was sequenced from the same sample in a study of T-cell memory formation after mild COVID-19 (dated by TCRdb to 2020 to 2023). Libraries were made using 5' RACE. Sequenced using an Illumina NovaSeq 6000. TCRdb redid the processing of the public reads, applying fastp at Q25 and MiXCR, and retained in-frame beta chains. A single entry per CDR3 protein holds the most common genes and DNA from its merged rows. This sample lists just under 150,000 distinct CDR3 sequences; about 6.1% were detected once. In total, the top ten clones hold more than 2% of the sample. Source material: PBMCs or a T cell subset sorted from them (not recorded which). The receptors originated from an adult woman who had mild COVID-19 (a few samples of this study predate the infection). The sample titles of this study are shuffled in the database, so cell type and time point are left out; the donor was told from shared clones.

The chain has TRBV5-4 and TRBJ1-2; no clear D gene. CDR1 and CDR2 from the germline V gene are SGHNT and YYREEE (reference sequence). The V end was cut by 4 bases, the J end by 0 bases, with 10 bases between. CDR3 length equals 14 residues. The CDR3 reads CASSREEANYGYTF. The CDR3 bases are TGTGCCAGCAGCCGCGAGGAAGCTAACTATGGCTACACCTTC.

This clonotype was counted many times. This chain joins TRBV27 and TRBJ2-7, with D perhaps matching TRBD1 (5 bases). V lost 4 bases, J lost 7 bases, and 17 bases lay in between. The CDR3 has 14 amino acids. Germline assignment: CDR1 MNHEY and CDR2 SMNVEV (reference sequence). The CDR3 reads CASSSKTARSEQYF. The CDR3, as DNA: TGTGCCAGCAGTTCAAAGACAGCACGGTCGGAGCAGTACTTC.

V is TRBV11-2 and J is TRBJ2-2; D is unclear. CDR1 is SGHAT, CDR2 FQNNGV, per germline. Trimming took off 1 base at V and 1 base at J, with 16 bases between the two ends. The CDR3 sequence is 18 residues long. CDR3 nucleotides: TGTGCCAGCAGCTTAGGAAGATTGGTAGGCCGGAACACCGGGGAGCTGTTTTTT. Protein sequence: CASSLGRLVGRNTGELFF.

This chain uses TRBV5-1 with TRBJ2-7; 8 bases line up with TRBD1. CDR3 length: 14 residues. V trimming: 5 bases; J trimming: 5 bases; junction bases outside the gene matches: 9. CDR1 is SGHRS, CDR2 YFSETQ, per germline. The CDR3 DNA follows: TGCGCCAGCAGGCGGCCGACAGGGGACCACGAGCAGTACTTC. Translation: CASRRPTGDHEQYF.

This chain links TRBV7-8 with TRBJ1-2; a weak D match, TRBD1 (6 bases). Germline V gives CDR1 SGHVS, CDR2 FQNEAQ. V was shortened by 3 bases and J by 5 bases, with 25 bases between the two germline ends. CDR3 size: 18 residues. CDR3 DNA sequence: TGTGCCAGCAGCTTGGGGGCAGGGGATAAACATCTTATTTATGGCTACACCTTC. Protein sequence: CASSLGAGDKHLIYGYTF.

This clonotype was counted many times. The chain combines TRBV9 with TRBJ2-2; 10 bases fit TRBD1. Per germline, CDR1 SGDLS and CDR2 YYNGEE. Losses at the gene ends were 5 bases for V and 7 bases for J; bases not matched to a gene: 8. This CDR3 contains 15 residues. This CDR3 is CASSIRQGAGGELFF. The CDR3 nucleotides read TGTGCCAGCAGTATAAGACAGGGGGCTGGCGGGGAGCTGTTTTTT.

This clonotype was detected ten times or more. V usage is TRBV20-1 and J usage is TRBJ2-4; D possibly matches TRBD1 or TRBD2 (7 bases each). This CDR3 has 16 amino acids. Deletions cut 3 bases from V and 2 bases from J, with 17 bases between. The germline V gene encodes CDR1 DFQATT and CDR2 SNEGSKA (reference sequence). The CDR3 region has the DNA TGCAGTGCTAGGCCCCAGGGGGGGGCGACCAAAAACATTCAGTACTTC. This gives the protein CSARPQGGATKNIQYF.

The genes are TRBV15 and TRBJ2-2; TRBD1 might be the D (6 bases). The CDR3 runs 15 residues. Germline CDR1 LNHNV, CDR2 YYDKDF (reference sequence). Trimming took off 6 bases at V and 7 bases at J, with 18 bases between the two ends. The chain's CDR3 is CATRVKDRPGGELFF. The CDR3 DNA follows: TGTGCCACCAGGGTAAAAGACAGGCCCGGCGGGGAGCTGTTTTTT.

This clonotype was seen ten or more times. The chain combines TRBV10-3 with TRBJ1-1; D perhaps matches TRBD1 (6 bases). Germline V gene lookup returns CDR1 ENHRY and CDR2 SYGVKD. CDR3 length: 14 residues. With 10 bases removed from V and 0 bases from J, the gap between germline ends came to 15 bases. The CDR3 here is CATLGGTLNTEAFF. The CDR3 DNA reads TGTGCCACCCTTGGCGGGACACTGAACACTGAAGCTTTCTTT.

V is TRBV3-1 and J is TRBJ2-4; tentative D call: TRBD1 (6 bases). The germline gives CDR1 LGHDT, CDR2 YNNKEL (reference sequence). The CDR3 is 16 amino acids. Trimming removed 4 bases at V and 0 bases at J, with 13 bases between. The CDR3: CASSPRQVIAKNIQYF. Here the CDR3 DNA reads TGTGCCAGCAGCCCCCGACAGGTTATAGCCAAAAACATTCAGTACTTC.

This clonotype was seen repeatedly, ten times or more. The gene calls are TRBV18 and TRBJ1-1, with D possibly matching TRBD1 (5 bases). CDR3 size: 14 residues. V lost 3 bases and J 4 bases, leaving 12 bases between the germline ends. Germline lookup yields CDR1 KGHSH and CDR2 LQKENI. For the CDR3, the DNA is TGTGCCAGCTCACCCGACAGTGTGGCCACTGAAGCTTTCTTT. Its protein product is CASSPDSVATEAFF. The entire variable domain, with the rest obtained from reference TRBV18 and TRBJ1-1, is as follows: NAGVMQNPRHLVRRRGQEARLRCSPMKGHSHVYWYRQLPEEGLKFMVYLQKENIIDESGMPKERFSAEFPKEGPSILRIQQVVRGDSAAYFCASSPDSVATEAFFGQGTRLTVV.

This clonotype was observed a handful of times. The CDR3 reads CASSADFSGIDTQYF. The CDR3 DNA is TGTGCCAGCAGCGCGGACTTCTCAGGGATAGATACGCAGTATTTT. The chain employs TRBV5-4 and TRBJ2-3; D may correspond to TRBD1 or TRBD2 (5 bases each). Trimming shortened V by 4 bases and J by 5 bases, and 17 bases separated the two germline ends. CDR3 length equals 15 residues. Germline V gives CDR1 SGHNT, CDR2 YYREEE (reference sequence).

Remarks on this clonotype: A single base separates this from a much larger clone, so it may be a read error. V gene TRBV5-1 combines with J gene TRBJ2-3; 7 bases are a match to TRBD2. There are 15 residues in the CDR3. Germline assignment: CDR1 SGHRS and CDR2 YFSETQ. CDR3 nucleotides: TGCGCCAGCAGCTTGGTTTCTAGCGGCACAAATACGCAGTATTTT. Protein product: CASSLVSSGTNTQYF.

In this sample, this clonotype turned up many times. The chain joins TRBV18 to TRBJ2-5, with D possibly matching TRBD2 (6 bases). This CDR3 is 14 amino acids long. Trimming removed 8 bases at V and 5 bases at J, with 18 bases between. Germline CDR1 is KGHSH and CDR2 is LQKENI. In DNA form, the CDR3 reads TGTGCCAGCCGACACCAGTCGGAGGGGGAGACCCAGTACTTC. Amino acids: CASRHQSEGETQYF.

The V gene is TRBV4-2, the J gene TRBJ2-1, with TRBD2 matching 10 bases. This CDR3 region has 18 residues. Germline CDR1 and CDR2: LGHNA and YNFKEQ. With 0 bases clipped from V and 5 bases from J, the junction kept 10 bases outside the gene matches. This chain's CDR3 is CASSQESLLAGADNEQFF. The CDR3 DNA follows: TGTGCCAGCAGCCAAGAGTCCCTCCTAGCGGGAGCCGACAATGAGCAGTTCTTC.

This clonotype was counted only a few times. The chain carries TRBV6-5 and TRBJ2-7, with D perhaps TRBD1 (6 bases). CDR1 is MNHEY, CDR2 SVGAGI, per germline. Deletions cut 0 bases from V and 2 bases from J, with 11 bases between. The CDR3 runs to 15 residues. The CDR3 DNA is TGTGCCAGCAGTTACTCTTTCAGGGGAACCTACGAGCAGTACTTC. It encodes CASSYSFRGTYEQYF.

This clonotype was seen repeatedly, ten times or more. The CDR3: CSAREGLTDTQYF. As DNA, the CDR3 is TGCAGTGCTAGAGAAGGCCTTACAGATACGCAGTATTTT. The rearrangement links TRBV20-1 to TRBJ2-3, with unresolved D. Deletions cut 0 bases from V and 3 bases from J, with 7 bases between. This CDR3 is built from 13 residues. Germline loops: CDR1 DFQATT, CDR2 SNEGSKA (reference sequence).

V is TRBV2 and J is TRBJ2-2; D unclear. This CDR3 comprises 14 residues. The germline gives CDR1 SNHLY, CDR2 FYNNEI. Trimming stripped 4 bases from V and 1 base from J, with 7 bases between. The CDR3 reads CASSVDQNTGELFF. For the CDR3, the DNA is TGTGCCAGCAGTGTGGATCAGAACACCGGGGAGCTGTTTTTT.